This entry features one T cell receptor beta chain sequence. The CDR3 sequence is 13 residues long. Per germline, CDR1 SEHNR and CDR2 FQNEAQ (reference sequence). V was pared by 8 bases and J by 3 bases, with 13 bases between. This specimen comes from a study of blood T cell repertoires in COVID-19. Generated by immunoSEQ multiplex PCR, the TCRdb table keeps only in-frame clones and is missing some. The sample has about 78,000 clones; roughly 86% are singletons. This sequence originates from a man aged 50 or older with active or convalescent COVID-19. The chain combines TRBV7-9 with TRBJ1-1; D might be TRBD1 (6 bases). Sequenced: peripheral blood. CDR3 sequence: CASGTHSDTEAFF. The CDR3 bases are TGTGCCAGCGGGACACATAGCGACACTGAAGCTTTCTTT. Based on the CDR3 plus reference TRBV7-9 and TRBJ1-1, the full variable domain is DTGVSQNPRHKITKRGQNVTFRCDPISEHNRLYWYRQTLGQGPEFLTYFQNEAQLEKSRLLSDRFSAERPKGSFSTLEIQRTEQGDSAMYLCASGTHSDTEAFFGQGTRLTVV.